The 27 T cell receptor beta chains below were found in one sample sequenced in a study of blood T cell repertoires in COVID-19. Generated by immunoSEQ multiplex PCR, the TCRdb table keeps only in-frame clones and is missing some. The data contain over 200,000 clones, more than 85% of them singletons. Sequenced sample: peripheral blood. The origin of the receptors is a man aged 35-49 years with active or convalescent COVID-19.

V and J are TRBV19 and TRBJ2-7; TRBD1 might be the D (5 bases). Per the germline V gene, CDR1 is LNHDA and CDR2 is SQIVND (reference sequence). The CDR3 is 13 residues long. Trimming removed 3 bases at V and 4 bases at J, with 10 bases between. The CDR3 DNA is TGTGCCAGTAGTATGGCAGGGCAATACGAGCAGTACTTC. Residues: CASSMAGQYEQYF.

The V gene is TRBV5-5, the J gene TRBJ2-3; 7 bases align to TRBD1. The CDR3 is made up of 15 amino acids. Germline V gene sequence: CDR1 SGHKS, CDR2 YYEKEE (reference sequence). V shed 4 bases, J shed 5 bases, and the junction held 10 bases outside the gene matches. CDR3 loop: CASSPPTGRIDTQYF. The CDR3 DNA sequence: TGTGCCAGCAGCCCCCCGACAGGGCGGATAGATACGCAGTATTTT.

The CDR3 loop is CASSQDGGLAAYEQYF. The CDR3 coding sequence is TGCGCCAGCAGCCAAGATGGGGGGCTAGCGGCCTACGAGCAGTACTTC. This chain uses TRBV4-1 with TRBJ2-7, with a possible D match to TRBD2 (7 bases). The V gene lost 0 bases and the J gene lost 2 bases, with 14 bases spanning the gap. The germline V gene encodes CDR1 MGHRA and CDR2 YSYEKL. This CDR3 is built from 16 residues.

This chain uses TRBV5-4 with TRBJ2-3; 9 positions agree with TRBD2. This CDR3 comprises 18 residues. From germline, CDR1 is SGHNT and CDR2 YYREEE (reference sequence). V lost 0 bases and J lost 0; bases outside the gene matches: 8. CDR3 DNA sequence: TGTGCCAGCAGCTTGGGCCTGCTAGCGGGGAAGAGCACAGATACGCAGTATTTT. Translating it yields CASSLGLLAGKSTDTQYF.

The chain employs TRBV10-1 and TRBJ1-1; 9 positions match TRBD1. This CDR3 spans 14 amino acids. The V gene end was trimmed by 3 bases and the J gene end by 7 bases; junction bases not matched to a gene: 6. Germline V lookup: CDR1 WNHNN, CDR2 SYGVQD (reference sequence). The CDR3 reads CASSDGTGRIEAFF. CDR3 nucleotide sequence: TGCGCCAGCAGTGACGGGACAGGGAGAATTGAAGCTTTCTTT.

The chain has TRBV4-2 and TRBJ1-1; 9 bases fit TRBD1. CDR1 is LGHNA, CDR2 YNFKEQ, per germline. This CDR3 has 17 amino acids. Unmatched junction bases numbered 10, after V lost 2 bases and J lost 3 bases. The CDR3 DNA follows: TGTGCCAGCAGCCAATTTGACGCACAGGGGGCCTACACTGAAGCTTTCTTT. As protein: CASSQFDAQGAYTEAFF.

V usage is TRBV28 and J usage is TRBJ1-5; the D gene is possibly TRBD1 (5 bases). Germline V gene data show CDR1 as MDHEN and CDR2 as SYDVKM. The length of the CDR3 is 14 residues. V shed 1 base and J shed 4 bases, with 8 bases lying between them. This chain's CDR3 is CASSLLQDNQPQHF. CDR3 coding DNA: TGTGCCAGCAGTTTATTACAGGATAATCAGCCCCAGCATTTT.

J is TRBJ2-2 and V is TRBV5-1; no clear D gene. This CDR3 has 15 residues. The germline gives CDR1 SGHRS, CDR2 YFSETQ. Trimming removed 0 bases from V and 5 bases from J, with 11 bases in between. The CDR3 bases are TGCGCCAGCAGCTTGGGTACTACGGGTACCGGGGAGCTGTTTTTT. Residues: CASSLGTTGTGELFF.

V usage is TRBV9 and J usage is TRBJ2-7, with TRBD2 matching over 9 bases. The trim removed 4 bases at V and 0 bases at J, leaving 8 bases unmatched. The CDR3 loop spans 16 amino acids. Germline values: CDR1 SGDLS, CDR2 YYNGEE. This chain's CDR3 is CASSPTSGYSSYEQYF. In DNA form, the CDR3 reads TGTGCCAGCAGCCCAACTAGCGGGTATAGCTCCTACGAGCAGTACTTC.

The chain has TRBV11-2 and TRBJ2-2; 8 bases map to TRBD1. Trimming at V came to 3 bases and at J to 6 bases, leaving 9 bases not matched to a gene. The germline V gene encodes CDR1 SGHAT and CDR2 FQNNGV. This CDR3 contains 16 residues. CDR3 bases: TGTGCCAGCAGCTTTCGTCAGGGGGCGGTTTCCGGGGAGCTGTTTTTT. It specifies CASSFRQGAVSGELFF.

The chain carries TRBV28 and TRBJ1-5, with D hard to call. The CDR3 covers 15 residues. V dropped 7 bases and J dropped 3 bases, with 16 bases sitting between them. CDR1 is MDHEN, CDR2 SYDVKM, per germline. The chain's CDR3 is CASTPPRQFNQPQHF. The CDR3 region has the DNA TGTGCCAGCACCCCGCCGCGGCAGTTCAATCAGCCCCAGCATTTT.

Comments on this clone: The sample carries other DNA sequences with the same CDR3. This chain joins TRBV5-1 and TRBJ2-5, with 12 bases fitting TRBD2. The length of the CDR3 is 15 residues. Germline trimming cut 0 bases from V and 5 bases from J; bases unmatched to any gene: 2. The germline gives CDR1 SGHRS, CDR2 YFSETQ. The CDR3 region has the DNA TGCGCCAGCAGCTTGGCAGGGACTAGCGGGGAGACCCAGTACTTC. It encodes CASSLAGTSGETQYF.

This clone has just a few counts. The V and J genes are TRBV7-8 and TRBJ2-7, with D tentatively TRBD2 (5 bases). V lost 5 bases to trimming and J lost 1 base, with 15 bases between them. The length of the CDR3 is 15 residues. Germline V lookup: CDR1 SGHVS, CDR2 FQNEAQ. The DNA for the CDR3 is TGTGCCAGCAGCCCACTAGGATCCGCTTCCTACGAGCAGTACTTC. Amino acid sequence: CASSPLGSASYEQYF. The full variable domain, rest sourced from reference TRBV7-8 and TRBJ2-7, is GAGVSQSPRYKVAKRGQDVALRCDPISGHVSLFWYQQALGQGPEFLTYFQNEAQLDKSGLPSDRFFAERPEGSVSTLKIQRTQQEDSAVYLCASSPLGSASYEQYFGPGTRLTVT.

This clone was counted once. The chain combines TRBV9 with TRBJ2-3, with 13 bases aligning to TRBD2. The CDR3 runs to 16 residues. The germline V gene has CDR1 SGDLS and CDR2 YYNGEE. V was pared by 6 bases and J by 10 bases, with 14 bases of the junction left unmatched. The CDR3 DNA is TGTGCCAGCAACCTAGGACTAGCGGGGGTTCCCGGGGCGCAGTATTTT. It codes for CASNLGLAGVPGAQYF.

The chain couples TRBV4-2 to TRBJ1-2; 7 positions match TRBD1. The CDR3 contains 14 residues. With V trimmed by 3 bases and J by 4 bases, 5 bases remained unmatched. CDR1 and CDR2 (germline): LGHNA, YNFKEQ. Here the CDR3 reads CASSHPGGSYGYTF. CDR3 DNA sequence: TGTGCCAGCAGCCACCCAGGGGGAAGCTATGGCTACACCTTC.

V and J are TRBV5-3 and TRBJ1-4, with D tentatively TRBD1 (6 bases). TRBV5-3 is reported as an ORF; its role is uncertain. The CDR3 covers 16 residues. The V end lost 2 bases, the J end lost 7 bases, and 18 bases lay between the germline ends. In DNA, the CDR3 is TGTGCCAGAAGCTTACCCTTAAGACAGGTGGGTGAAAAACTGTTTTTT. This sequence encodes CARSLPLRQVGEKLFF.

The V call is TRBV5-1, the J call TRBJ1-2; tentative D call: TRBD1 (5 bases). There are 14 residues in the CDR3. V lost 6 bases and J 2 bases, leaving 14 bases between the germline ends. Germline CDR1 is SGHRS and CDR2 is YFSETQ. CDR3 loop: CASTDLTVNYGYTF. Written as DNA, the CDR3 is TGCGCCAGCACCGACCTGACAGTGAACTATGGCTACACCTTC.

The chain carries TRBV6-4 and TRBJ2-3, with TRBD2 matching over 7 bases. CDR3 length: 14 amino acids. V trimming: 2 bases; J trimming: 2 bases; junction bases outside the gene matches: 1. Germline CDR1 MRHNA, CDR2 SNTAGT. CDR3 sequence reads: CASSDGRATDTQYF. CDR3 nucleotide sequence: TGTGCCAGCAGTGACGGGAGGGCCACAGATACGCAGTATTTT.

The chain is built from TRBV21-1 and TRBJ1-4; the table's D call TRBD1 went unverified against the DNA. TRBV21-1 is a documented pseudogene. The length of the CDR3 is 16 residues. CDR3 protein: CASSFLVLQGSEKLFF. CDR3 coding DNA: TGTGCCAGCAGCTTCCTTGTATTACAGGGAAGTGAAAAACTGTTTTTT.

The chain uses TRBV19 and TRBJ2-2; 7 bases agree with TRBD1. CDR1 LNHDA and CDR2 SQIVND come from the germline V gene (reference sequence). This CDR3 has 14 residues. The trim removed 6 bases at V and 4 bases at J, leaving 5 bases unmatched. CDR3 loop: CASRRGLGTGELFF. CDR3 bases: TGTGCCAGTAGGAGGGGGCTAGGCACCGGGGAGCTGTTTTTT.

V and J are TRBV27 and TRBJ1-2; unclear D gene. CDR1 is MNHEY, CDR2 SMNVEV, per germline (reference sequence). This CDR3 is 12 amino acids long. The V end lost 7 bases, the J end lost 7 bases, and 13 bases lay between the germline ends. CDR3 DNA sequence: TGTGCCAGCACAAGCGTTTTTGGTGGCTACACCTTC. It codes for CASTSVFGGYTF.

The V call is TRBV6-5, the J call TRBJ2-7; D is ambiguous. This CDR3 is 12 amino acids long. Per the germline V gene, CDR1 is MNHEY and CDR2 is SVGAGI. V lost 5 bases, J lost 2 bases, and 7 bases lay in between. CDR3 DNA: TGTGCCAGCAGTCCGACACCCTACGAGCAGTACTTC. Its protein product is CASSPTPYEQYF.

The chain joins TRBV9 to TRBJ2-3; D perhaps matches TRBD2 (5 bases). V was trimmed by 4 bases and J by 3 bases, leaving 15 bases between them. Germline V gene sequence: CDR1 SGDLS, CDR2 YYNGEE. CDR3 length: 15 residues. The CDR3 loop reads CASSPSGIRTDTQYF. CDR3 DNA sequence: TGTGCCAGCAGCCCGTCGGGGATTAGGACAGATACGCAGTATTTT.

The rearrangement joins TRBV27 to TRBJ2-2; the D gene is possibly TRBD2 (6 bases). From germline, CDR1 is MNHEY and CDR2 SMNVEV (reference sequence). CDR3 size: 13 residues. V lost 2 bases, J lost 9 bases, and 10 bases lay in between. The CDR3 region is CASSLVGGRELFF. In nucleotides, the CDR3 is TGTGCCAGCAGTTTAGTTGGGGGGAGGGAGCTGTTTTTT.

This clone was seen once. J is TRBJ2-1 and V is TRBV4-1; D unclear. CDR3 length: 15 residues. Germline V gene sequence: CDR1 MGHRA, CDR2 YSYEKL. V was pared by 0 bases and J by 3 bases, with 9 bases between. Written as DNA, the CDR3 is TGCGCCAGCAGCCAAGATCGTACGCGCTACAATGAGCAGTTCTTC. Protein sequence: CASSQDRTRYNEQFF.

This chain links TRBV30 with TRBJ2-7; the D is unclear. The CDR3 spans 12 residues. Germline assignment: CDR1 GTSNPN and CDR2 SVGIG (reference sequence). Trimming stripped 2 bases from V and 6 bases from J, with 11 bases between. The CDR3 DNA follows: TGTGCCTGGAGTATCTACGGTGTCGAGCAGTACTTC. It specifies CAWSIYGVEQYF.

This clone came up once. The V and J genes are TRBV3-1 (or the pseudogene TRBV3-2) and TRBJ1-1, with a tentative D call TRBD1 (5 bases). This CDR3 region has 13 residues. With 4 bases removed from V and 5 bases from J, the gap between germline ends came to 11 bases. Germline loops: CDR1 LGHDT, CDR2 YNNKEL (reference sequence). The CDR3 sequence: CASSPQGQTEAFF. The CDR3 DNA reads TGTGCCAGCAGCCCCCAGGGTCAGACTGAAGCTTTCTTT.